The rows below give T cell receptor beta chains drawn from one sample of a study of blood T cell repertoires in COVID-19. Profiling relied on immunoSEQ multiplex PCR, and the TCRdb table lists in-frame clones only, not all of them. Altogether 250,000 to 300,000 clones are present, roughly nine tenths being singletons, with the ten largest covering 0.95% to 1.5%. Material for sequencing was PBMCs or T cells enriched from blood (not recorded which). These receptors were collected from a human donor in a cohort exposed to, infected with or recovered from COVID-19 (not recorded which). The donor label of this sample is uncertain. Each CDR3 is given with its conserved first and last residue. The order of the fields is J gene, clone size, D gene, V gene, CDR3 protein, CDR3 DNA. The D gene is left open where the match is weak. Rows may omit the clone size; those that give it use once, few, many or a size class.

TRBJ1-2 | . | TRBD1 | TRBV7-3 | CASSSSGQGGISGYTF | TGTGCCAGCAGCTCCTCGGGACAGGGCGGGATAAGCGGCTACACCTTC
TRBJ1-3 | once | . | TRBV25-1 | CASSEWMPRRPGNTIYF | TGTGCCAGCAGTGAATGGATGCCGCGGCGGCCTGGAAACACCATATATTTT
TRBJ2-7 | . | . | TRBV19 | CASSIYGRQTYEQYF | TGTGCCAGTAGTATATACGGAAGACAGACCTACGAGCAGTACTTC
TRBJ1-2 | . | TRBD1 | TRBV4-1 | CASNHYRGRDYGYTF | TGCGCCAGCAACCACTACAGGGGACGGGACTATGGCTACACCTTC
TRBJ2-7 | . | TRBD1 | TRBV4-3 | CASSQDQQGAYEQYF | TGCGCCAGCAGCCAAGATCAACAGGGGGCCTACGAGCAGTACTTC
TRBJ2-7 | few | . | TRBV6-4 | CASSKPGHRISEQYF | TGTGCCAGCTCCAAACCGGGACATCGTATTTCTGAGCAGTACTTC
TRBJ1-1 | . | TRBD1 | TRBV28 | CASSPPTGNPSEAFF | TGTGCCAGCAGTCCTCCGACAGGGAACCCCTCTGAAGCTTTCTTT
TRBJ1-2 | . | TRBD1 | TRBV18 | CASSRGTGGGEGYTF | TGTGCCAGCTCACGAGGGACAGGGGGCGGAGAAGGCTACACCTTC
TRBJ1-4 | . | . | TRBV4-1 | CASSPSPRASNEKLFF | TGCGCCAGCAGCCCCTCCCCCAGGGCGTCTAATGAAAAACTGTTTTTT
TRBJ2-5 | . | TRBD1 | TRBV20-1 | CSASGQGPRTQYF | TGCAGTGCTAGTGGACAGGGGCCCCGGACCCAGTACTTC
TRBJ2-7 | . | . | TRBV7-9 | CASSPGEYEQYF | TGTGCCAGCAGCCCCGGGGAGTACGAGCAGTACTTC
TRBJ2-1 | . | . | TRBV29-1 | CSAEPSERNEQFF | TGCAGCGCTGAACCGAGCGAACGCAATGAGCAGTTCTTC
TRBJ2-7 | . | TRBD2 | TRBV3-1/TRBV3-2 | CASSQGLAGIYEQYF | TGTGCCAGCAGCCAAGGACTAGCGGGGATCTACGAGCAGTACTTC
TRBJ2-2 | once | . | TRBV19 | CATAVRGRGWNTGELFF | TGTGCCACCGCTGTGCGGGGACGGGGATGGAACACCGGGGAGCTGTTTTTT
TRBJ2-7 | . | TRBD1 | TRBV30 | CAWVDRGLSYEQYF | TGTGCCTGGGTCGACAGGGGGCTCTCCTACGAGCAGTACTTC
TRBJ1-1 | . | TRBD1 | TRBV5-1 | CASSTNTGARNTEAFF | TGCGCCAGCTCCACCAACACAGGGGCCCGGAACACTGAAGCTTTCTTT
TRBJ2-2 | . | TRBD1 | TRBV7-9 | CASTVGGQGTGELFF | TGTGCCAGCACGGTGGGGGGACAGGGCACCGGGGAGCTGTTTTTT
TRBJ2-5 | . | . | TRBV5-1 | CASSLAAQSQETQYF | TGCGCCAGCAGCTTGGCCGCACAGTCTCAAGAGACCCAGTACTTC
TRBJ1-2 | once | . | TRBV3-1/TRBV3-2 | CASSQGSVNYGYTF | TGTGCCAGCAGCCAAGGGAGCGTTAACTATGGCTACACCTTC